These T cell receptor beta chains were read from a single sample in a study of radiotherapy plus CTLA-4 blockade in lung cancer. Measured with immunoSEQ multiplex PCR; TCRdb has only the in-frame clones, and not every one. The sample consists of under 70,000 clones, approximately 80% of them appearing once. The sequencing used peripheral blood, collected from a patient treated with radiotherapy plus ipilimumab. Receptors were obtained from a human donor with non-small cell lung cancer who had a complete response to radiotherapy plus ipilimumab. The CDR3 runs from the conserved cysteine through the conserved F or W. The order of the fields is CDR3 DNA, CDR3 protein, J gene, D gene, V gene, clone size. D genes are given only for firm matches. Expanded clones get a size class; other rows say once, few or many, or leave the size out.

TGTGCCTGGAGCAACAGCTTTAATCAGCCCCAGCATTTT CAWSNSFNQPQHF TRBJ1-5 . TRBV30 .
TGTGCCAGCAGCTTAGGGGGGGCCAGGGTGCTTACTGGCTACACCTTC CASSLGGARVLTGYTF TRBJ1-2 . TRBV7-2 .
TGCAGCGTTGAGGGGACAGGGGGCGGGGAGACCCAGTACTTC CSVEGTGGGETQYF TRBJ2-5 TRBD1 TRBV29-1 .
TGTGCCAGCAGTACGCCAAGGGGCACTGAAGCTTTCTTT CASSTPRGTEAFF TRBJ1-1 . TRBV25-1 .
TGTGCCAGCAGCTCAGAAACAGGGCTTGGAAACACCATATATTTT CASSSETGLGNTIYF TRBJ1-3 . TRBV5-6 .
TGTGCCAGTAGCGGGGGGCTGCTAAATGAAGCTTTCTTT CASSGGLLNEAFF TRBJ1-1 . TRBV19 .
TGTGCCAGCACTTACTACAGGGGAGGTCAGCCCCAGCATTTT CASTYYRGGQPQHF TRBJ1-5 TRBD1 TRBV6-5 .
TGCAGCGTTGCTAAGGGACGGAACACTGAAGCTTTCTTT CSVAKGRNTEAFF TRBJ1-1 . TRBV29-1 .
TGTGCCAGCTCACCCTCAGCCGCCTCTGAAGCTTTCTTT CASSPSAASEAFF TRBJ1-1 . TRBV18 .
TGCAGCGTTGAACTGGGGATCTCTGGAAACACCATATATTTT CSVELGISGNTIYF TRBJ1-3 . TRBV29-1 .
TGTGCCAGCAGCCCAGGGTATAGCAATCAGCCCCAGCATTTT CASSPGYSNQPQHF TRBJ1-5 . TRBV2 once
TGTGCCAGCAGCCAGGACAGCAATCAGCCCCAGCATTTT CASSQDSNQPQHF TRBJ1-5 . TRBV7-2 few
TGTGCCAGCAGCTTAGACGGGGGCCATTTCGAGCAGTACTTC CASSLDGGHFEQYF TRBJ2-7 . TRBV7-8 .